A selection of T cell receptor beta chains follows, all from one sample in a study of blood T cell repertoires in COVID-19. Profiling relied on immunoSEQ multiplex PCR, and the TCRdb table lists in-frame clones only, not all of them. The top ten hold over 6% of the sample, which has 300,000 to 400,000 clones, about 87% seen once. Specimen: peripheral blood. These receptors all come from a woman between 50 and 59 years old with COVID-19, enrolled during active disease. CDR3s include the opening cysteine and the closing phenylalanine or tryptophan. A D gene is named only where the DNA matches it firmly.

CDR3 protein: CASNADSRNYGYTF; V gene: TRBV28; D gene: -
CDR3 protein: CSVGGDRSSYEQYF; V gene: TRBV29-1; D gene: TRBD1
CDR3 protein: CASSEDRGSEKLFF; V gene: TRBV2; D gene: TRBD1
CDR3 protein: CASCKGALAPIGYTF; V gene: TRBV27; D gene: TRBD1
CDR3 protein: CASSLAGQVGGNTIYF; V gene: TRBV7-9; D gene: TRBD1
CDR3 protein: CASRSGGSSNQPQHF; V gene: TRBV19; D gene: -
CDR3 protein: CSFARLTDTQYF; V gene: TRBV30; D gene: -
CDR3 protein: CASSSQWTGGHEQFF; V gene: TRBV7-2; D gene: TRBD1
CDR3 protein: CASSPIAGGYSYNEQFF; V gene: TRBV5-6; D gene: TRBD2
CDR3 protein: CASSLGGENIQYF; V gene: TRBV5-1; D gene: -
CDR3 protein: CASTSTGPGNTIYF; V gene: TRBV6-5; D gene: TRBD1
CDR3 protein: CASSLVSFSGKRDNEQFF; V gene: TRBV7-9; D gene: TRBD2
CDR3 protein: CASSLGQFTDTQYF; V gene: TRBV5-4; D gene: -
CDR3 protein: CASNSSPGQGIYSPLHF; V gene: TRBV2; D gene: TRBD1
CDR3 protein: CASSLEGLAGGWVGEQFF; V gene: TRBV27; D gene: TRBD2
CDR3 protein: CASSRDSSYYEQYF; V gene: TRBV4-1; D gene: -
CDR3 protein: CASSFTGPNQPQHF; V gene: TRBV5-1; D gene: -
CDR3 protein: CSVARTDQETQYF; V gene: TRBV29-1; D gene: -
CDR3 protein: CASSLQLAGARHEQFF; V gene: TRBV7-9; D gene: TRBD2
CDR3 protein: CASSPMLASGRASYEQYF; V gene: TRBV7-2; D gene: TRBD2
CDR3 protein: CASSLEGRGRGQPQHF; V gene: TRBV5-1; D gene: -
CDR3 protein: CASKFRGETEAFF; V gene: TRBV19; D gene: TRBD1
CDR3 protein: CASSLAPVDEQYF; V gene: TRBV5-6; D gene: -
CDR3 protein: CASSSRWTGVGYTF; V gene: TRBV5-1; D gene: TRBD1
CDR3 protein: CASSWAGVNTGELFF; V gene: TRBV27; D gene: TRBD2
CDR3 protein: CASRGQPNYGYTF; V gene: TRBV21-1; D gene: -
CDR3 protein: CASSLFLAGDPPYEQYF; V gene: TRBV5-1; D gene: TRBD2
CDR3 protein: CASSETLATDTQYF; V gene: TRBV2; D gene: -
CDR3 protein: CASSRGDIYNYGYTF; V gene: TRBV4-2; D gene: -
CDR3 protein: CASSLGGNYGYTF; V gene: TRBV7-8; D gene: -
CDR3 protein: CASRKGLAVQTDYEQYF; V gene: TRBV10-2; D gene: TRBD2
CDR3 protein: CAIRGDRESFGYTF; V gene: TRBV10-3; D gene: TRBD1
CDR3 protein: CASKESLRETQYF; V gene: TRBV19; D gene: -
CDR3 protein: CASSLRTNTYEQYF; V gene: TRBV19; D gene: -
CDR3 protein: CASSPTGFMGNQPQHF; V gene: TRBV18; D gene: TRBD1
CDR3 protein: CASSLRWSGTGGFVSKQFF; V gene: TRBV27; D gene: TRBD1
CDR3 protein: CASSPRDSGYTF; V gene: TRBV5-1; D gene: -
CDR3 protein: CATTGRVTAGNEQFF; V gene: TRBV18; D gene: -
CDR3 protein: CASSGPGGYGYTF; V gene: TRBV11-2; D gene: -
CDR3 protein: CATSRDLREGSYEQYF; V gene: TRBV15; D gene: TRBD2
CDR3 protein: CSAGGTSNYGYTF; V gene: TRBV20-1; D gene: -
CDR3 protein: CASSGGQGQPRNTEAFF; V gene: TRBV9; D gene: TRBD1
CDR3 protein: CASSLTTGVMANEQFF; V gene: TRBV5-1; D gene: -
CDR3 protein: CASSVGPGGTYEQYF; V gene: TRBV9; D gene: -
CDR3 protein: CASSLGTGWMNTEAFF; V gene: TRBV5-1; D gene: TRBD1
CDR3 protein: CATPSSGNTIYF; V gene: TRBV6-5; D gene: -
CDR3 protein: CASSLVLYNEQFF; V gene: TRBV11-3; D gene: -
CDR3 protein: CASSLERGRYTF; V gene: TRBV5-1; D gene: TRBD1
CDR3 protein: CASSHPRASGDSTDTQYF; V gene: TRBV5-4; D gene: TRBD2
CDR3 protein: CSVAEGASNQPQHF; V gene: TRBV29-1; D gene: -
CDR3 protein: CASSLAVYEQYF; V gene: TRBV5-1; D gene: -
CDR3 protein: CASSYSRESYEQYF; V gene: TRBV6-5; D gene: TRBD2
CDR3 protein: CASSRAGTDAYEQYF; V gene: TRBV5-1; D gene: TRBD1
CDR3 protein: CASSHWDRGGLAGLISTDTQYF; V gene: TRBV5-1; D gene: TRBD2
CDR3 protein: CASSQDAQETQYF; V gene: TRBV3-1/TRBV3-2; D gene: -
CDR3 protein: CASAGAGGDVYNEQFF; V gene: TRBV19; D gene: TRBD1
CDR3 protein: CASSLGRTGNNSPLHF; V gene: TRBV5-5; D gene: TRBD1
CDR3 protein: CASSLSNSNTEAFF; V gene: TRBV2; D gene: -
CDR3 protein: CATTRGRGYPYEAFF; V gene: TRBV15; D gene: TRBD1
CDR3 protein: CASSLLAAAYNSPLHF; V gene: TRBV27; D gene: -